The clone carrying this T cell receptor beta chain turned up a few times. Its antigen is as yet unknown. The CDR3 has 15 residues. V lost 4 bases and J lost 3, with 14 bases in between. CDR1 is MNHEY and CDR2 is SMNVEV in the germline V gene (reference sequence). Peripheral blood was drawn, around 9.5 milliliters per donor. The entry originates in a study of blood T cells in healthy people across ages. Findings and limits, study-wide: TCR beta diversity per million T cells fell roughly linearly with age. The unsorted PBMCs prevented any conclusive comparison of naive versus antigen-experienced cells. Higher diversity, along with more naive CD4+ cells, distinguished long-lived donors from aged donors.

Using a J-beta primer mix together with a sample-barcoded 5' primer, a second PCR was run for roughly 6 to 11 cycles. TCRdb used MiXCR to reprocess the 5' RACE reads, holding one entry per CDR3 protein. Of approximately 800,000 distinct CDR3 sequences in the sample, about 56% were seen once. This chain connects TRBV27 to TRBJ2-3; D may correspond to TRBD1 or TRBD2 (5 bases each). This clonotype was obtained from a middle-aged man in good health. The specimen was blood. In DNA, the CDR3 is TGTGCCAGCAGTTCGGGGCTAGCTTTGACAGATACGCAGTATTTT. It specifies CASSSGLALTDTQYF.